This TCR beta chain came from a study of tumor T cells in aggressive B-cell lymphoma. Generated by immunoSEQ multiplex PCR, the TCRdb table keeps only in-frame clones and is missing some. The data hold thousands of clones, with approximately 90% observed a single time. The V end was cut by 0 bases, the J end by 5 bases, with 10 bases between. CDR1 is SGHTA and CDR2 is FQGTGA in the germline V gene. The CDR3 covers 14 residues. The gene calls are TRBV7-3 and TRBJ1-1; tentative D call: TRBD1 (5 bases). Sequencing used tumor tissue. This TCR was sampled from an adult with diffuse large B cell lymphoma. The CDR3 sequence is CASSLTGAGTEAFF. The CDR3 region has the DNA TGTGCCAGCAGCTTAACAGGGGCAGGGACTGAAGCTTTCTTT.